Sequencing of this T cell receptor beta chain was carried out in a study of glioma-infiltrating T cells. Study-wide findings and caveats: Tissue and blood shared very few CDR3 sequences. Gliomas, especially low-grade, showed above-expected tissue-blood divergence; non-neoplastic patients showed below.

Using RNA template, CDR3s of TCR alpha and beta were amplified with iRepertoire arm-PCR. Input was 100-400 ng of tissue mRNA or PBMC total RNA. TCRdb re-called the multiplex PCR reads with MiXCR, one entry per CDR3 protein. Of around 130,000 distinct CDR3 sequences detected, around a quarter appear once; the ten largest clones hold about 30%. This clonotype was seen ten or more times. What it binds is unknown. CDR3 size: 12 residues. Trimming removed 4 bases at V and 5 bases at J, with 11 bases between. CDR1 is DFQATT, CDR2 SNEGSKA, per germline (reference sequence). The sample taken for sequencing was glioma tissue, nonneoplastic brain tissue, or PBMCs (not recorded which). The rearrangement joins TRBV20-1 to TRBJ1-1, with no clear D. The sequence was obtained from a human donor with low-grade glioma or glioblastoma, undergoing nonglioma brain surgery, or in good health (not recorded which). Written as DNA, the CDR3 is TGCAGTGCTACCCGGCCGGAGACTGAAGCTTTCTTT. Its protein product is CSATRPETEAFF.